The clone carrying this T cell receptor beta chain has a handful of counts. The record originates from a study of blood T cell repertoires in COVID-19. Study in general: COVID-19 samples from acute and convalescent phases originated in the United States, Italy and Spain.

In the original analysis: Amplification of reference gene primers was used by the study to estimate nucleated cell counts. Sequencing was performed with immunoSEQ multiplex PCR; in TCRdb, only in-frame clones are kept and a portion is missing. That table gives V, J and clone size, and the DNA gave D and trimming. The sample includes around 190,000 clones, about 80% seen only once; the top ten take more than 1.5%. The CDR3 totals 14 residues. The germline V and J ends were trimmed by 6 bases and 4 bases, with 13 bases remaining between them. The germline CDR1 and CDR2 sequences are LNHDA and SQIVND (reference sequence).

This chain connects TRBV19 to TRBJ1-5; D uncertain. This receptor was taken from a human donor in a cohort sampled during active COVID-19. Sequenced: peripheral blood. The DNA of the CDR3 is TGTGCCAGTAGCAACAGTCCCCCTAATCAGCCCCAGCATTTT. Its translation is CASSNSPPNQPQHF.